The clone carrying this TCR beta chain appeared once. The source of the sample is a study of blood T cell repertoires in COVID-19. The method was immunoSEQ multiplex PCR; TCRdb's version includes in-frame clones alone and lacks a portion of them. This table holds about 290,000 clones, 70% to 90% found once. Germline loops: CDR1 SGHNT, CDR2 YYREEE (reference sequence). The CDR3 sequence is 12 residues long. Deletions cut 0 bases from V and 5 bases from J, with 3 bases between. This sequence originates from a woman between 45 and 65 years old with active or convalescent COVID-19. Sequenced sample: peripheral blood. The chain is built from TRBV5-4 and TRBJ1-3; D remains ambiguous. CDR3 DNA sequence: TGTGCCAGCAGCTTGGATAGAAACACCATATATTTT. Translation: CASSLDRNTIYF.